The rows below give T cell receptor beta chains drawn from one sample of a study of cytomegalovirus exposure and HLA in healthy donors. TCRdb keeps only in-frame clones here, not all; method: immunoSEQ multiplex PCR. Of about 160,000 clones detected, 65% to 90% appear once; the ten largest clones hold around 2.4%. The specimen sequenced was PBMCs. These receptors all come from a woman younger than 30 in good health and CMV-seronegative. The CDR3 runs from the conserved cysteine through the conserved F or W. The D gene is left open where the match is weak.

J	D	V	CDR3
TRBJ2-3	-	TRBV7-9	CASSLRTVTDTQYF
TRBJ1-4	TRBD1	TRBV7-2	CASRYTGQISTNEKLFF
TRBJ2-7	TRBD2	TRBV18	CASSPPAGVGEQYF
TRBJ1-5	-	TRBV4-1	CASSQDPVVRQPQHF
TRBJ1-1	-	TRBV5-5	CASSLRLYRDTEAFF
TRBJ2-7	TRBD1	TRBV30	CAYEKGTGSYEQYF
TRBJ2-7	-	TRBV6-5	CASGRGTTSYEQYF
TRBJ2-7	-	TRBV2	CASRAAEPGLLEQYF
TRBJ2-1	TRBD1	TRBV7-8	CASSRDRGRYNEQFF
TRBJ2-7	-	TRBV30	CAWSAYNEQYF
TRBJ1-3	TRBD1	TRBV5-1	CASSSNPTGTGFSGNTIYF
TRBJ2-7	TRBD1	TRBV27	CASSITGGNPYEQYF
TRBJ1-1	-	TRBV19	CASRANTEAFF
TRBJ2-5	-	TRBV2	CASSPVKETQYF
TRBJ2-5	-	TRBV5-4	CASSDAGSGQETQYF
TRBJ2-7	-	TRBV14	CASSPGVSTYEQYF
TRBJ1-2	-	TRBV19	CASSIDSPGLRLSNYGYTF
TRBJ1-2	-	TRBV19	CASSMMLGEGANYGYTF
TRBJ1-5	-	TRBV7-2	CASSLESGWNQPQHF
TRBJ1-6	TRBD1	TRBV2	CASSETRQGESPLHF
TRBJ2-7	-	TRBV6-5	CAVRQASSYEQYF
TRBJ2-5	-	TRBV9	CASSAGEQEETQYF
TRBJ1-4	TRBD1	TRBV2	CASNPGGLKLFF
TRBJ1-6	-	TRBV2	CASSEEGYGNSPLHF
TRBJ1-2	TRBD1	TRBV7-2	CASGTPGQGNYGYTF
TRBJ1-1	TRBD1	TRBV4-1	CASSQDMDRAKGTEAFF
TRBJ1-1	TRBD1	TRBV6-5	CASSRIDRGRTEAFF
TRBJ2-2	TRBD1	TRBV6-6	CASRLTGAGELFF
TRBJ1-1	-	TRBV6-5	CASSYGQLTAEAFF
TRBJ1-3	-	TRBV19	CASSIVGDSIFSGNTIYF
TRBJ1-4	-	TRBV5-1	CASSFGSDEKLFF
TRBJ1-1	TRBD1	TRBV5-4	CASSFTGGTEAFF
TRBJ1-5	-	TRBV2	CASNAGERSNQPQHF
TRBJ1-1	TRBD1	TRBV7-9	CAGAGGGRTEAFF
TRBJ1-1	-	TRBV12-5	CASGIGRDTEAFF
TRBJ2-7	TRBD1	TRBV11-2	CASSRMDRISYEQYF
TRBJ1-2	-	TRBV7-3	CASSLKAGNGYTF
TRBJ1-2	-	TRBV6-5	CASSPIPGHRGYTF
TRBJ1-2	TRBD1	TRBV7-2	CASSYSTGTRTISGYTF